The T cell receptor beta chain under discussion was sequenced for a study of blood T cell repertoires in COVID-19. CDR3 size: 13 residues. The germline V gene has CDR1 SQVTM and CDR2 ANQGSEA. With 6 bases clipped from V and 0 bases from J, the junction kept 5 bases outside the gene matches. Assay: immunoSEQ multiplex PCR; the TCRdb copy retains only in-frame clones and omits some. The profile shows about 280,000 clones, approximately 91% of them singletons. The sequenced material came from PBMCs or T cells enriched from blood (not recorded which). The genes are TRBV29-1 and TRBJ2-7; 7 bases match TRBD2. This receptor was obtained from a woman aged 25 to 45 who had recovered from COVID-19. CDR3 amino acids: CSVAGRVSYEQYF. CDR3 coding DNA: TGCAGCGTAGCGGGACGGGTCTCCTACGAGCAGTACTTC.